These 9 T cell receptor beta chains share one sample of origin, sequenced in a study of graft-versus-host responses after intestinal transplantation. Repertoires were generated with immunoSEQ multiplex PCR, while TCRdb's copy carries only in-frame clones and drops some. The sample records over 75,000 clones, roughly 91% being singletons. No antigen has been identified for these receptors. Sequenced here: unstimulated CD8+ T cells sorted from spleen or lymph node cells, sampled before transplant. These receptors were obtained from a human donor who was the organ donor for an intestinal transplant.

This chain joins TRBV5-4 and TRBJ1-6; D is unresolved. The CDR3 totals 14 residues. Germline CDR1 is SGHNT and CDR2 is YYREEE (reference sequence). V was cut by 0 bases and J by 6 bases, with 7 bases left in between. CDR3 sequence: CASSLAAVNSPLHF. The CDR3 DNA sequence: TGTGCCAGCAGCTTGGCGGCGGTTAATTCACCCCTCCACTTT.

The V call is TRBV7-9, the J call TRBJ1-4, with a weak D call TRBD1 (5 bases). V gave up 5 bases and J gave up 7 bases, with 23 bases separating them. Germline CDR1 is SEHNR and CDR2 is FQNEAQ (reference sequence). The CDR3 runs 17 residues. The CDR3 coding sequence is TGTGCCAGCAGCCACCCACCGGGACGAGCTTGGGGTGAAAAACTGTTTTTT. This codes for CASSHPPGRAWGEKLFF.

The V call is TRBV7-9, the J call TRBJ1-1; D is unresolved. The CDR3 sequence is 13 residues long. CDR1 is SEHNR and CDR2 is FQNEAQ in the germline V gene (reference sequence). The ends were cut back, 3 bases at V and 4 bases at J, with 9 bases in the middle. The CDR3 region is CASSFPLATEAFF. The DNA for the CDR3 is TGTGCCAGCAGCTTCCCACTCGCCACTGAAGCTTTCTTT.

The V and J genes are TRBV5-1 and TRBJ2-7; D may be TRBD1 (5 bases). CDR1 is SGHRS and CDR2 is YFSETQ in the germline V gene. V lost 0 bases and J lost 2, with 12 bases in between. The CDR3 runs to 15 residues. CDR3 region: CASSLEGAYPYEQYF. CDR3 in DNA: TGCGCCAGCAGCTTGGAAGGGGCCTACCCCTACGAGCAGTACTTC.

The chain joins TRBV5-4 to TRBJ2-3; 9 nucleotides agree with TRBD2. Germline values: CDR1 SGHNT, CDR2 YYREEE (reference sequence). The junction had 13 bases not matched to a gene; V was cut back by 4 bases and J by 4 bases. The CDR3 consists of 17 residues. The CDR3, as DNA: TGTGCCAGCAGCCTCATCCTGGGGACTAGCATAGCAGATACGCAGTATTTT. Translating gives CASSLILGTSIADTQYF.

The J gene is TRBJ1-3, the V gene TRBV7-2, with D possibly being TRBD1 (5 bases). V gave up 4 bases and J gave up 0 bases, with 13 bases separating them. Germline V gene sequence: CDR1 SGHTA, CDR2 FQGNSA. The CDR3 runs 16 residues. The chain's CDR3 is CASSSPGRDSGNTIYF. The CDR3 DNA reads TGTGCCAGCAGCTCCCCGGGGCGGGACTCTGGAAACACCATATATTTT.

The V call is TRBV4-1, the J call TRBJ2-3; TRBD1 might be the D (5 bases). The CDR3 has 17 residues. V lost 6 bases, J lost 4 bases, and 23 bases lay in between. The germline V gene has CDR1 MGHRA and CDR2 YSYEKL. The CDR3 is CASRDHNNGFRADTQYF. DNA of the CDR3: TGCGCCAGCAGAGACCACAATAACGGCTTCAGGGCAGATACGCAGTATTTT.

The chain recombines TRBV7-9 with TRBJ2-7, with a possible D match to TRBD1 (6 bases). V lost 4 bases, J lost 4 bases, and 26 bases lay in between. This CDR3 is built from 18 residues. CDR1 and CDR2 from the germline V gene are SEHNR and FQNEAQ (reference sequence). The CDR3 loop reads CASSSFHTGPRGIYEQYF. The CDR3 region has the DNA TGTGCCAGCAGCTCCTTCCACACAGGGCCGAGGGGGATTTACGAGCAGTACTTC.

The V call is TRBV9, the J call TRBJ2-7; 9 nucleotides align to TRBD2. V trimming: 3 bases; J trimming: 6 bases; junction bases outside the gene matches: 7. The CDR3 length is 14 residues. Germline V gene lookup returns CDR1 SGDLS and CDR2 YYNGEE. The CDR3 here is CASSALAGDVEQYF. The CDR3 coding sequence is TGTGCCAGCAGCGCCTTAGCGGGGGACGTCGAGCAGTACTTC.